This T cell receptor beta chain was identified in a study of blood T cells in healthy people across ages. Study-level information: Template switching captured about one barcoded beta molecule per two T cells. Points from the study as a whole: Roughly linearly, TCR beta diversity per million T cells fell as age increased.

With respect to this clonotype: Its antigen is unidentified.

A J-beta primer mix and a sample-barcoded 5' primer were used in a second PCR of about 6 to 12 cycles. Tags on each cDNA molecule came from a template-switch adaptor with 12 random nucleotides. TCRdb independently ran MiXCR on the 5' RACE reads; one entry per CDR3 protein. Among 790,000 or so distinct CDR3 sequences listed, roughly three fifths were seen once. Per germline, CDR1 SGHVS and CDR2 FQNEAQ. V gave up 5 bases and J gave up 8 bases, with 18 bases separating them. This CDR3 is built from 14 residues. Total RNA was extracted at no less than 5.5 micrograms per sample. The TCR comes from a man in his forties or fifties in good health. The sequenced sample was blood. The genes are TRBV7-8 and TRBJ1-2, with no clear D. CDR3 sequence: CASSPRISRGGYTF. In DNA form, the CDR3 reads TGTGCCAGCAGCCCCCGCATAAGTCGTGGGGGCTACACCTTC.